This entry lists 8 T cell receptor beta chains sequenced from one sample in a study of chemoradiotherapy in HPV16-positive cancers. Here immunoSEQ multiplex PCR was the method, and the copy in TCRdb shows in-frame clones only, minus some. The sample has 40,000 to 65,000 clones; about nine tenths are singletons. The source material was blood, sampled from a patient who underwent chemoradiotherapy. All receptors derive from a human donor with HPV-associated anogenital cancer.

The chain is built from TRBV2 and TRBJ1-2; TRBD1 is a possible D gene (5 bases). The CDR3 covers 16 residues. Deletions cut 3 bases from V and 1 base from J, with 15 bases between. Looked up from germline, CDR1 is SNHLY and CDR2 is FYNNEI. CDR3 DNA sequence: TGTGCCAGCAGTGATACCCGGGGGGGAATTAACTATGGCTACACCTTC. This translates into CASSDTRGGINYGYTF.

This chain connects TRBV7-9 to TRBJ1-1; the match to TRBD1 covers 9 bases. This CDR3 has 12 residues. The V gene's germline CDR1 is SEHNR and CDR2 FQNEAQ (reference sequence). V lost 5 bases, J lost 11 bases, and 6 bases stayed unmatched. Written as DNA, the CDR3 is TGTGCCAGCAGCCCCGGGACAGGGAGGGCTTTCTTT. This translates into CASSPGTGRAFF.

The CDR3 DNA follows: TGTGCCAGCATGGGCCCAGCGGGAGGCTCGTACGAGCAGTACTTC. Translating it yields CASMGPAGGSYEQYF. V gene TRBV2 combines with J gene TRBJ2-7; 9 nucleotides match TRBD2. From germline, CDR1 is SNHLY and CDR2 FYNNEI. This CDR3 region has 15 residues. The V segment lost 7 bases and the J segment 4 bases; nucleotides outside the gene matches: 11.

J is TRBJ1-2 and V is TRBV5-1; weak D call: TRBD1 (5 bases). The V end was cut by 0 bases, the J end by 4 bases, with 16 bases between. Germline assignment: CDR1 SGHRS and CDR2 YFSETQ. The CDR3 has 16 amino acids. CDR3 DNA sequence: TGCGCCAGCAGCTTGGATCCGCGGGACGGCATCTATGGCTACACCTTC. Translated, it gives CASSLDPRDGIYGYTF.

The chain combines TRBV11-3 with TRBJ1-5; D ambiguous. The CDR3 totals 16 residues. V was shortened by 5 bases and J by 0 bases, with 14 bases between the two germline ends. Germline V lookup: CDR1 SGHNT, CDR2 YENEEA. The CDR3 nucleotides read TGTGCCAGCAGCCCCCCCACTGGGCCTAGCAATCAGCCCCAGCATTTT. Its protein product is CASSPPTGPSNQPQHF.

Remarks on this clone: Since the CDR3 does not end with the conserved phenylalanine or tryptophan, this likely comes from a read error. The rearrangement uses TRBV27 and TRBJ1-2; 7 bases are shared with TRBD1. The germline V gene has CDR1 MNHEY and CDR2 SMNVEV (reference sequence). This CDR3 spans 14 amino acids. The V gene end was trimmed by 5 bases and the J gene end by 5 bases; junction bases not matched to a gene: 8. CDR3 nucleotide sequence: TGTGCCAGCAGTCCATCGGGACAGACATATGGCTACACCCTC. This translates into CASSPSGQTYGYTL.

This clone was seen just once. This CDR3 reads CASSLASEGTDTQYF. As DNA, the CDR3 is TGTGCCAGCAGCTTAGCTAGCGAAGGCACAGATACGCAGTATTTT. The chain couples TRBV7-2 to TRBJ2-3; D is possibly TRBD2 (5 bases). This CDR3 is built from 15 residues. Per germline, CDR1 SGHTA and CDR2 FQGNSA. V was clipped by 0 bases and J by 1 base, with 8 bases between them.

The chain joins TRBV27 to TRBJ2-7; D unresolved. Germline-derived CDR1 and CDR2 are MNHEY and SMNVEV (reference sequence). The CDR3 is 15 residues long. Trimming took off 7 bases at V and 2 bases at J, with 18 bases between the two ends. The CDR3 DNA sequence: TGTGCCAGCAACCCGGACGGACGTGGGACCTACGAGCAGTACTTC. Its protein product is CASNPDGRGTYEQYF.